This is a list of T cell receptor beta chains from one sample in a study of cytotoxic CD8 clonotypes in ibrutinib-treated CLL. TCRdb keeps only in-frame clones here, not all; method: immunoSEQ multiplex PCR. The data show fewer than 200,000 clones, 84% seen once. This sample comprised PBMCs, obtained after 24 months of ibrutinib treatment. The source of these receptors is a human donor with chronic lymphocytic leukemia. CDR3s include the opening cysteine and the closing phenylalanine or tryptophan. D genes are given only for firm matches. Expanded clones get a size class; other rows say once, few or many, or leave the size out.

>TRBV7-9|NA|NA|TRBJ1-1
TGTGCCAGCAGCTCCCCCCCCCTAATAACTGAAGCTTTCTTT
CASSSPPLITEAFF
>TRBV14|NA|NA|TRBJ1-1
TGTGCCAGCAGCCCAGAAGTCTACACTGAAGCTTTCTTT
CASSPEVYTEAFF
>TRBV10-1|NA|few|TRBJ1-1
TGCGCCAGCAGTGGACAGCTGAACACTGAAGCTTTCTTT
CASSGQLNTEAFF
>TRBV11-2|TRBD1|NA|TRBJ1-2
TGTGCCAGCAGCCCACCCGACAGGGATAACTATGGCTACACCTTC
CASSPPDRDNYGYTF
>TRBV7-2|NA|once|TRBJ2-5
TGTGCCAGCAGCTTAGGACAGCGGGAGACCCAGTACTTC
CASSLGQRETQYF
>TRBV29-1|NA|NA|TRBJ1-5
TGCAGCGTTGGGGATACAGGGATGAGCAATCAGCCCCAGCATTTT
CSVGDTGMSNQPQHF
>TRBV19|NA|once|TRBJ1-2
TGTGCCAGTAGTATAAATAGAGGCTATGGCTACACCTTC
CASSINRGYGYTF
>TRBV2|NA|NA|TRBJ1-1
TGTGCCAGCAGTGAGGGGCGGTACACTGAAGCTTTCTTT
CASSEGRYTEAFF
>TRBV11-2|NA|NA|TRBJ2-4
TGTGCCAGCAGCAACGTCGTGGGGGGTGGCATTCAGTACTTC
CASSNVVGGGIQYF
>TRBV27|NA|NA|TRBJ2-3
TGTGCCAGCAGTTTTACTGCGGATACGCAGTATTTT
CASSFTADTQYF
>TRBV11-2|TRBD1|NA|TRBJ2-5
TGTGCCAGCAGCTCCGACAGGGGGGTTGAGACCCAGTACTTC
CASSSDRGVETQYF
>TRBV19|NA|NA|TRBJ1-3
TGTGCCAGTATGGACAGATTCTCTGGAAACACCATATATTTT
CASMDRFSGNTIYF
>TRBV7-2|NA|NA|TRBJ1-6
TGTGCCAGCAGCTTAGAGTATAATTCACCCCTCCACTTT
CASSLEYNSPLHF
>TRBV2|TRBD1|NA|TRBJ1-5
TGTGCCAGCACGCTGAGGGGGCTTAGCAATCAGCCCCAGCATTTT
CASTLRGLSNQPQHF
>TRBV11-3|TRBD2|NA|TRBJ2-1
TGTGCCAGCAGCTTAGGTGGGACTAGCGGAGGGGAGCAGTTCTTC
CASSLGGTSGGEQFF
>TRBV5-3|TRBD1|NA|TRBJ1-5
TGTGCCAGAAGCTTCCTACGGAGGGACAGGGCACGTAATCAGCCCCAGCATTTT
CARSFLRRDRARNQPQHF
>TRBV5-1|TRBD1|NA|TRBJ1-5
TGCGCCAGCAGCTTGGCCCCAGGGGGCGCGAGCAATCAGCCCCAGCATTTT
CASSLAPGGASNQPQHF
>TRBV7-6|TRBD2|once|TRBJ2-7
TGTGCCAGCTCGGGCGGGAGGGTTCACGAGCAGTACTTC
CASSGGRVHEQYF
>TRBV2|NA|NA|TRBJ1-6
TGTGCCAGCACAGAGGGGTATTATAATTCACCCCTCCACTTT
CASTEGYYNSPLHF
>TRBV5-1|NA|once|TRBJ2-3
TGCGCCAGCAGCTTGTCGGGGACGGGAACGCAGTATTTT
CASSLSGTGTQYF
>TRBV7-6|NA|NA|TRBJ1-6
TGTGCCAGCAGCCCCAGGGCGGGGGCCGATTCACCCCTCCACTTT
CASSPRAGADSPLHF
>TRBV18|NA|NA|TRBJ1-5
TGTGCCAGCTCACGCGAGGCTCAGCCCCAGCATTTT
CASSREAQPQHF
>TRBV6-5|NA|NA|TRBJ1-5
TGTGCCAGCAGTTACTCGGTTTTTCAGCCCCAGCATTTT
CASSYSVFQPQHF
>TRBV16|TRBD1|NA|TRBJ1-2
TGTGCCAGCAGCCAACCGTTTATGGCGAGAGACAGGGGGCGAATCTATGGCTACACCTTC
CASSQPFMARDRGRIYGYTF
>TRBV6-5|TRBD1|NA|TRBJ1-1
TGTGCCAGCAGCTACCAACAGGGGCGGAATACTGAAGCTTTCTTT
CASSYQQGRNTEAFF
>TRBV9|TRBD1|once|TRBJ2-6
TGTGCCAGCAGCCCCCCTTGGACAGGGGGGAGCTCTGGGGCCAACGTCCTGACTTTC
CASSPPWTGGSSGANVLTF
>TRBV14|NA|NA|TRBJ1-2
TGTGCCAGCGGCCGGCAGGGGATTAACTATGGCTACACCTTC
CASGRQGINYGYTF
>TRBV4-2|NA|once|TRBJ2-1
TGTGCCAGCAGCCAAGTTGCCCAGCTACGATTCAATGAGCAGTTCTTC
CASSQVAQLRFNEQFF
>TRBV28|NA|few|TRBJ2-7
TGTGCCAGCAGTTCCGGCCCCTACGAGCAGTACTTC
CASSSGPYEQYF
>TRBV29-1|NA|NA|TRBJ2-1
TGCAGCGTTGAAGATTTAATCGGGCAGTTCTTC
CSVEDLIGQFF
>TRBV5-1|NA|NA|TRBJ1-6
TGCGCCAGTTCCCCAGGGAGTGGAAGATCACCCCTCCACTTT
CASSPGSGRSPLHF
>TRBV19|TRBD1|medium-sized|TRBJ2-1
TGTGCCAGTAGTAAGGGACAGGGTTACAATGAGCAGTTCTTC
CASSKGQGYNEQFF
>TRBV2|TRBD1|NA|TRBJ2-1
TGTGCCAGCAGATTTCAGGGGGCAGGAGAGCAGTTCTTC
CASRFQGAGEQFF
>TRBV7-2|TRBD2|NA|TRBJ2-3
TGTGCCAGCAGGCCTCAGAGCGGGAAGATTGCAGATACGCAGTATTTT
CASRPQSGKIADTQYF
>TRBV7-7|TRBD1|NA|TRBJ2-5
TGTGCTAGCAGCGCCGACGGACAGGGGGCTAGAGAGACCCAGTACTTC
CASSADGQGARETQYF
>TRBV4-1|TRBD1|once|TRBJ2-1
TGCGCCAGCAGCCATGGATGGACAGGGGAGTACAATGAGCAGTTCTTC
CASSHGWTGEYNEQFF
>TRBV5-1|NA|NA|TRBJ2-1
TGCGCCAGCAGCTCGGGGGTCTACTACAATGAGCAGTTCTTC
CASSSGVYYNEQFF
>TRBV2|NA|NA|TRBJ2-1
TGTGCCAGCAGTGATCACTACAATGAGCAGTTCTTC
CASSDHYNEQFF
>TRBV9|NA|NA|TRBJ2-6
TGTGCCAGCAGCTCGATGACCGGGACGGCCAATTCTGGGGCCAACGTCCTGACTTTC
CASSSMTGTANSGANVLTF
>TRBV18|NA|NA|TRBJ1-5
TGTGCCAGCTCACCACCAGGCCCCGTTATTCAGCCCCAGCATTTT
CASSPPGPVIQPQHF
>TRBV5-4|TRBD1|few|TRBJ1-2
TGTGCCAGCAGCTTGGCTCTGACAGGGGCCTATGGCTACACCTTC
CASSLALTGAYGYTF
>TRBV6-1|NA|NA|TRBJ1-2
TGTGCCAGCAGTGAACAGGCCCGAAGGTATGGCTACACCTTC
CASSEQARRYGYTF
>TRBV6-5|TRBD1|NA|TRBJ2-1
TGTGCCAGCAGTAGGAGACAGGGGGGAAATGAGCAGTTCTTC
CASSRRQGGNEQFF
>TRBV18|NA|NA|TRBJ2-1
TGTGCCAGCTCCCCGCGTCAGGGGGGCAATGAGCAGTTCTTC
CASSPRQGGNEQFF
>TRBV9|NA|NA|TRBJ1-1
TGTGCCAGCAGCGTCCAGGGGAACACTGAAGCTTTCTTT
CASSVQGNTEAFF